The clone carrying this T cell receptor beta chain was detected only a few times. Its antigen is currently unknown. This entry belongs to a study of T cells in Graves' hyperthyroidism and ophthalmopathy. Study outcomes and limitations: Ophthalmopathy was separated from stable hyperthyroidism by a 13 V-J model.

RNA transcripts gave rise to amplified TCR beta CDR3 regions. Carried out on the TCR CDR3, a first-round RT-PCR used the HTBI primer set. TCRdb processed the multiplex PCR reads anew with MiXCR; each CDR3 protein has one entry. The sample yields about 400,000 distinct CDR3 sequences, roughly 13% seen once. Germline V gives CDR1 LGHDT, CDR2 YNNKEL (reference sequence). CDR3 length: 15 residues. V was pared by 1 base and J by 5 bases, with 5 bases of the junction left unmatched. The J gene is TRBJ2-3, the V gene TRBV3-1, with TRBD2 matching 8 bases. The sample was blood. This TCR derives from a woman under 30 with Graves' hyperthyroidism. CDR3 bases: TGTGCCAGCAGCCAAGGGAGCCTAGCGGGAGATACGCAGTATTTT. Protein: CASSQGSLAGDTQYF.